This TCR beta chain was sequenced in a study of blood T cell repertoires in COVID-19. About the study: T cells, B-cell-depleted T cells, or PBMCs supplied cDNA or gDNA.

This clone was seen only once. As processed by the authors: How many nucleated cells were present was estimated from reference gene primer amplification. TCRdb's table, derived via immunoSEQ multiplex PCR, lists solely in-frame clones and lacks some. V, J and clone size reflect that table, while D and trimming were determined from the DNA. The table records about 280,000 clones, nearly 90% of them present only once. The source of this sequence is a woman aged 18 to 35 with acute COVID-19. Specimen: PBMCs or T cells enriched from blood (not recorded which).

DNA of the CDR3: TGTGCCAGCAGTTCCGGGACTGACACCGGGGAGCTGTTTTTT. It translates to CASSSGTDTGELFF. This chain uses TRBV6-5 with TRBJ2-2; D might be TRBD2 (6 bases). Per germline, CDR1 MNHEY and CDR2 SVGAGI. The CDR3 is 14 amino acids. Trimming removed 4 bases from V and 3 bases from J, with 9 bases in between.